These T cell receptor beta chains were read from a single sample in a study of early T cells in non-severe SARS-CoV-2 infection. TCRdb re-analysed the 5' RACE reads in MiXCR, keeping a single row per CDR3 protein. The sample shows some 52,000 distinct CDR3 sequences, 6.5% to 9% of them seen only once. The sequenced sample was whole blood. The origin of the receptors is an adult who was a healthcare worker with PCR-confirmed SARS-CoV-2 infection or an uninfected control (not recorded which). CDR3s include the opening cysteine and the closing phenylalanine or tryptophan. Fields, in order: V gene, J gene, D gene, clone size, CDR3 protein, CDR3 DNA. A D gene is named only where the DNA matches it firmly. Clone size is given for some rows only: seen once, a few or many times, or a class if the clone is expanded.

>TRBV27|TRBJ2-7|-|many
CASSRVRLGEQYF
TGTGCCAGCAGTAGGGTCAGGTTGGGAGAGCAGTACTTC
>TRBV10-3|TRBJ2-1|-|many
CAISDPVGGPDINEQFF
TGTGCCATCAGTGACCCAGTTGGGGGGCCTGATATCAATGAGCAGTTCTTC
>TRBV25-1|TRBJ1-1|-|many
CASSSRGPGTEAFF
TGTGCCAGCAGTTCCAGGGGCCCAGGGACTGAAGCTTTCTTT
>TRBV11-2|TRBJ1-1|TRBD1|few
CASRLGQVKIDTEAFF
TGTGCCAGCAGACTCGGACAGGTGAAGATAGACACTGAAGCTTTCTTT
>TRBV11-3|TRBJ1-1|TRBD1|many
CASSSRQGSTEAFF
TGTGCCAGCAGCTCCAGACAGGGGAGCACTGAAGCTTTCTTT
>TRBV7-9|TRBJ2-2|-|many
CASSLAGGTGELFF
TGTGCCAGCAGCTTAGCTGGGGGCACCGGGGAGCTGTTTTTT
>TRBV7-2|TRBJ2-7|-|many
CASSLGGLAEQYF
TGTGCCAGCAGCTTGGGCGGGTTGGCCGAGCAGTACTTC
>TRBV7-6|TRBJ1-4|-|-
CASSVQGLGEKLFF
TGTGCCAGCAGCGTACAGGGACTTGGCGAAAAACTGTTTTTT
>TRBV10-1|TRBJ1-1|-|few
CASSAGTEAFF
TGCGCCAGCAGTGCAGGCACTGAAGCTTTCTTT
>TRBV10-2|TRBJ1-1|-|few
CASIALLNTEAFF
TGCGCCAGCATCGCGTTATTGAACACTGAAGCTTTCTTT
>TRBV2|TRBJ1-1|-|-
CASSEAGDTEAFF
TGTGCCAGCAGTGAGGCGGGCGACACTGAAGCTTTCTTT
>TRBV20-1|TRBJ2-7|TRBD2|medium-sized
CSARGLAGYEQYF
TGCAGTGCTAGAGGACTAGCGGGCTACGAGCAGTACTTC
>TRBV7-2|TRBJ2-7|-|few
CASSLRQGGPYEQYF
TGTGCCAGCAGCCTCAGACAGGGAGGACCCTACGAGCAGTACTTC
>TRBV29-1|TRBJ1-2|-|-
CSAVGSTPVHGYTF
TGCAGCGCTGTGGGCAGCACCCCCGTCCATGGCTACACCTTC